The rows below give T cell receptor beta chains drawn from one sample of a study of T cell responses to AZD1222 COVID-19 vaccine. The protocol was immunoSEQ multiplex PCR, while the TCRdb copy is restricted to in-frame clones and leaves out a portion. Among 150,000 to 200,000 clones listed, roughly nine tenths were seen once. Source: peripheral blood, taken 28 days after the second AZD1222 dose. The receptors shown here come from an adult who received the AZD1222 COVID-19 vaccine. The CDR3 runs from the conserved cysteine through the conserved F or W.

V,CDR3
TRBV12-3/TRBV12-4,CASSLGGEQFF
TRBV6-6,CASRAQYTEAFF
TRBV27,CASSSRGGFNYGYTF
TRBV18,CASSPSSNEKLFF
TRBV7-8,CASSLKASGQPVQYF
TRBV30,CAWSVSGGTSPLHF
TRBV4-1,CASSQLSRPINEKLFF
TRBV4-1,CASSLTEGTDTQYF
TRBV19,CASTPRGRDHEKLFF
TRBV7-2,CASSSTSGRGSEQFF
TRBV28,CASNGQEHGNTIYF
TRBV11-2,CASSLETGRAEQYF
TRBV28,CASSSHSGIETQYF
TRBV4-1,CASSQEGGLAGSSTDTQYF
TRBV6-4,CASSEGSSGGANVLTF
TRBV2,CASSEAGSGRGNEQFF
TRBV30,CAWNYEGNTEAFF
TRBV6-5,CASSSRRDSGNTIYF
TRBV7-9,CASRGNSNTGELFF
TRBV11-2,CASSTPRTSGGQNNEQFF
TRBV24-1,CATSDSNSQGSYGYTF
TRBV27,CASRRTGRTDTQYF